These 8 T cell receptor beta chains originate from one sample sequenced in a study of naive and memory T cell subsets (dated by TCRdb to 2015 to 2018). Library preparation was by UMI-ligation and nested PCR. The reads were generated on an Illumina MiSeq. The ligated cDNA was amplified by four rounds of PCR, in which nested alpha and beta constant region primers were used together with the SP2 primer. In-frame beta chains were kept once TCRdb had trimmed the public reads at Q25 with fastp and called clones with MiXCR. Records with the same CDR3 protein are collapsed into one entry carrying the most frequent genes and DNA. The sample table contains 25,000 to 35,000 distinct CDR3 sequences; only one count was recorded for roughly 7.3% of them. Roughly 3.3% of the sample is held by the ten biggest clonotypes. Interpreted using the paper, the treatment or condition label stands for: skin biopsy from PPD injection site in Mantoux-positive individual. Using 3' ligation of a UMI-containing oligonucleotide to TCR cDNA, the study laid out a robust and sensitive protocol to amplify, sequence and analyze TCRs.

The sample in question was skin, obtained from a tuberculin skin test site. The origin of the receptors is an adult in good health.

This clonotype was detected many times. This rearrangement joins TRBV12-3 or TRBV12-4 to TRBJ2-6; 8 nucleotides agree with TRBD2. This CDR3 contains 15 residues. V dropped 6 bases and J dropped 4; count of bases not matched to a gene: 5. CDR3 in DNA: TGTGCCAGCAGCCCGGGGGGGAGAGGGGCCAACGTCCTGACTTTC. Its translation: CASSPGGRGANVLTF.

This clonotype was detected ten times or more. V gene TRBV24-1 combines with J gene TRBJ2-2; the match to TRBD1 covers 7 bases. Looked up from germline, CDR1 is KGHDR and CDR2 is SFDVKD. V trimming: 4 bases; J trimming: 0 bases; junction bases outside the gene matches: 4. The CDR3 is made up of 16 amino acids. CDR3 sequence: CATSDNRGSNTGELFF. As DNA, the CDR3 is TGTGCCACCAGTGACAACAGGGGATCGAACACCGGGGAGCTGTTTTTT.

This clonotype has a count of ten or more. In DNA form, the CDR3 reads TGTGCCAGCAGTAGGGGACAAGTGGAGACTGAAGCTTTCTTT. Its translation: CASSRGQVETEAFF. This chain joins TRBV2 and TRBJ1-1; weak D call: TRBD1 (6 bases). CDR3 size: 14 residues. Between the trimmed V and J ends, which lost 5 bases and 5 bases, there was a span of 15 bases. CDR1 is SNHLY and CDR2 is FYNNEI in the germline V gene.

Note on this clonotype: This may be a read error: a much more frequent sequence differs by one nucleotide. In nucleotides, the CDR3 is TGTGCCAGCAGCTTGATCGATCACACTGAAGCTTTCTTT. Its translation: CASSLIDHTEAFF. The rearrangement links TRBV5-6 to TRBJ1-1; D unclear. The CDR3 consists of 13 residues. Germline assignment: CDR1 SGHDT and CDR2 YYEEEE. The V gene lost 1 base and the J gene lost 3 bases, with 7 bases spanning the gap.

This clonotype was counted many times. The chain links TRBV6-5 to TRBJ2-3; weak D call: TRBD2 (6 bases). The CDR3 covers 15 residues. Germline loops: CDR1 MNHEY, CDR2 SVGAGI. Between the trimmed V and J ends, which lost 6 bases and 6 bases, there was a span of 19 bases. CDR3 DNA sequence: TGTGCCAGCAGCATGTCGGAGGGGCGCAGGGATACGCAGTATTTT. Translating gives CASSMSEGRRDTQYF.

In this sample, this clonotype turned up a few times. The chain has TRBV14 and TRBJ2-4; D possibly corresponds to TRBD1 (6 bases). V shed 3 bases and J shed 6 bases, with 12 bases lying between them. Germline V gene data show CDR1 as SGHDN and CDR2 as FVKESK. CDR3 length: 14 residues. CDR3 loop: CASSQYKQGNIQYF. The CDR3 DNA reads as TGTGCCAGCAGCCAGTATAAACAGGGAAACATTCAGTACTTC. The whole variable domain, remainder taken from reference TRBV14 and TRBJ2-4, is EAGVTQFPSHSVIEKGQTVTLRCDPISGHDNLYWYRRVMGKEIKFLLHFVKESKQDESGMPNNRFLAERTGGTYSTLKVQPAELEDSGVYFCASSQYKQGNIQYFGAGTRLSVL.

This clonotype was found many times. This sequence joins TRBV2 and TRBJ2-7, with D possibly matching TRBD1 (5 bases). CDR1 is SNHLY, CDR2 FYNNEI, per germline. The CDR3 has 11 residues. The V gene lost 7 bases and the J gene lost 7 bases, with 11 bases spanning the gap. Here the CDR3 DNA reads TGTGCCAGCAATTATCAGGGAGAGCAGTACTTC. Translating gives CASNYQGEQYF.

The CDR3 nucleotides are TGTGCCAGCACCGCAGGGGGGTCCACAGATACGCAGTATTTT. Its protein product is CASTAGGSTDTQYF. The chain links TRBV6-1 to TRBJ2-3; perhaps TRBD1 as D (7 bases). CDR1 MNHNS and CDR2 SASEGT come from the germline V gene. Trimming stripped 7 bases from V and 2 bases from J, with 13 bases between. The CDR3 covers 14 residues.